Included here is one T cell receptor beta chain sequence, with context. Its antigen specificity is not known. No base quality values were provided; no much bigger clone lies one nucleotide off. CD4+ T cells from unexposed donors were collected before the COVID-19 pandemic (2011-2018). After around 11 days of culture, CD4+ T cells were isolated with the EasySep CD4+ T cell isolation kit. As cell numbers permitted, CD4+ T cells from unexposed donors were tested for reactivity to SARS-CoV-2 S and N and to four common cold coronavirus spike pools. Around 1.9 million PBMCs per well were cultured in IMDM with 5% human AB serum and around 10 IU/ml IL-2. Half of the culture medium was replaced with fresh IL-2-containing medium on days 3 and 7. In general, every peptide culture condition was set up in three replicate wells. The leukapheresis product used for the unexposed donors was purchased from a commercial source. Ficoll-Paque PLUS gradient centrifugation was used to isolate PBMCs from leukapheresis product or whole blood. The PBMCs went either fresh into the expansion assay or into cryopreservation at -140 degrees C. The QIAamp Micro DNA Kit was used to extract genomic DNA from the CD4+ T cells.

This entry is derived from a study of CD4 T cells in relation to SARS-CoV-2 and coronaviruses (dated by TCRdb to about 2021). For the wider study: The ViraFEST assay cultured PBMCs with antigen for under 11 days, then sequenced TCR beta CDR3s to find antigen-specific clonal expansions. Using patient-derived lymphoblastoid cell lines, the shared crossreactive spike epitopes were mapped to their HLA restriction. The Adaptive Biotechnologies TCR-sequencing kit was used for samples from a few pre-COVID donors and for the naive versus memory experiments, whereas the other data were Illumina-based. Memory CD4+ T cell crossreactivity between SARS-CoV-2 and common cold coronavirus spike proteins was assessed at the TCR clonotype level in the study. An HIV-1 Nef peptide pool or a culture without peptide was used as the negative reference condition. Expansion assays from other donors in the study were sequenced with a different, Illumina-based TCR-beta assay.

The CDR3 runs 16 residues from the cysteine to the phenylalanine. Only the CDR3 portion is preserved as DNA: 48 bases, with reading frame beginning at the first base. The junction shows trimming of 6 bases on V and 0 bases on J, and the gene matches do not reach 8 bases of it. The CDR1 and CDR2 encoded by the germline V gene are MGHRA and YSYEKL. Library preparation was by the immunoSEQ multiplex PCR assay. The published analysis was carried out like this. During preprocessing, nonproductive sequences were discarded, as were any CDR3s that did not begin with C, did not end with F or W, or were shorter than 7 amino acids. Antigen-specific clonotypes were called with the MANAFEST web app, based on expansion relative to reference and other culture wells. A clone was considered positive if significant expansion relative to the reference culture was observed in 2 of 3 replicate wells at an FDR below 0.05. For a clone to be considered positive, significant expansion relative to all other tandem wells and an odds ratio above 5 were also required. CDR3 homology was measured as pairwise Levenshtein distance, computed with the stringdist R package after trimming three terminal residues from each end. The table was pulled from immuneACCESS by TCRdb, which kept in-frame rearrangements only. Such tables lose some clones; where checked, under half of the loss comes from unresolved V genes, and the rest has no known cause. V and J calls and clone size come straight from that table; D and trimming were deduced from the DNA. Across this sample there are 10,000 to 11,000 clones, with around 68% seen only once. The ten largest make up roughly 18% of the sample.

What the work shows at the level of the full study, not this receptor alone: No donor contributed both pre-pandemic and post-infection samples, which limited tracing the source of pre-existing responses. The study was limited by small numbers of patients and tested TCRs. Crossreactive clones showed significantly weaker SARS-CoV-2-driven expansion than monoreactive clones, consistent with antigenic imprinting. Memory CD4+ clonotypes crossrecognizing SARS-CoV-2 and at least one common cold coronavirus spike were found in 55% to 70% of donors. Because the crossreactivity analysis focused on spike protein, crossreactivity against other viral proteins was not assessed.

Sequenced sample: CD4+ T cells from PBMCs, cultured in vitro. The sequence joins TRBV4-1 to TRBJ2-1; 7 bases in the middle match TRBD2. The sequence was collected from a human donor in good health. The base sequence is TGCGCCAGCAGTCCCTCGGGGGGTCGCTCCTACAATGAGCAGTTCTTC. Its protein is CASSPSGGRSYNEQFF.